This is a list of T cell receptor beta chains from one sample in a study of T cell repertoires in cytomegalovirus infection. TCRdb analysed the reads with MiXCR anew, one entry per CDR3 protein. This sample has around 190,000 distinct CDR3 sequences, with about 15% found just once. Sequencing was done on a sample of PBMCs. All receptors derive from a human donor in good health (CMV status not recorded). Some clones in this sample may be carry-over from other donors' samples. Each CDR3 is given with its conserved first and last residue. Fields, in order: V gene, clone size, J gene, D gene, CDR3 DNA, CDR3 protein. D genes are given only for firm matches. Rows may omit the clone size; those that give it use once, few, many or a size class.

v_call: TRBV28; clone_size: many; j_call: TRBJ2-1; d_call: TRBD2; cdr3_nt: TGTGCCAGCAGTGAGGGACTAGCGGGAGTAAGAGAGCAGTTCTTC; cdr3_aa: CASSEGLAGVREQFF
v_call: TRBV5-4; clone_size: -; j_call: TRBJ2-7; d_call: TRBD2; cdr3_nt: TGTGCCAGCAGCTTCCGTCTAGCGGGAGGGCCAGTGTACGAGCAGTACTTC; cdr3_aa: CASSFRLAGGPVYEQYF
v_call: TRBV7-2; clone_size: many; j_call: TRBJ2-5; d_call: -; cdr3_nt: TGTGCCAGCACCCGACCGGCGGAGGAGACCCAGTACTTC; cdr3_aa: CASTRPAEETQYF
v_call: TRBV7-9; clone_size: -; j_call: TRBJ2-7; d_call: TRBD1; cdr3_nt: TGTGCCAGCAGGAGGACAGGGGGCACCATCTCCTACGAGCAGTACTTC; cdr3_aa: CASRRTGGTISYEQYF
v_call: TRBV6-6; clone_size: few; j_call: TRBJ2-7; d_call: -; cdr3_nt: TGTGCCAGCAGTTACTCGGGGCGGGGTTTTCCCTACGAGCAGTACTTC; cdr3_aa: CASSYSGRGFPYEQYF
v_call: TRBV10-3; clone_size: many; j_call: TRBJ2-6; d_call: -; cdr3_nt: TGTGCCATCGGACAGAGTGCCTCTGGGGCCAACGTCCTGACTTTC; cdr3_aa: CAIGQSASGANVLTF
v_call: TRBV6-2/TRBV6-3; clone_size: -; j_call: TRBJ1-1; d_call: -; cdr3_nt: TGTGCCAGCAGTTACTGGGCTGAAGCTTTCTTT; cdr3_aa: CASSYWAEAFF
v_call: TRBV7-3; clone_size: -; j_call: TRBJ2-2; d_call: -; cdr3_nt: TGTGCCAGCAGCTTAGGGGGGAGACCCACCGGGGAGCTGTTTTTT; cdr3_aa: CASSLGGRPTGELFF
v_call: TRBV5-6; clone_size: -; j_call: TRBJ2-7; d_call: -; cdr3_nt: TGTGCCAGCAGCTTGGGGTTTGGGGGGCCCGGCTCCTACGAGCAGTACTTC; cdr3_aa: CASSLGFGGPGSYEQYF
v_call: TRBV12-3/TRBV12-4; clone_size: many; j_call: TRBJ2-5; d_call: -; cdr3_nt: TGTGCCAGCAGTCCGACTAGTCGGGAGACCCAGTACTTC; cdr3_aa: CASSPTSRETQYF
v_call: TRBV2; clone_size: -; j_call: TRBJ2-1; d_call: -; cdr3_nt: TGTGCCTGCGGGACAGTCCCTCAGGTCTTC; cdr3_aa: CACGTVPQVF
v_call: TRBV28; clone_size: many; j_call: TRBJ2-7; d_call: TRBD2; cdr3_nt: TGTGCCAGCAGTCCGCGACCGGGACTAGCGGGAGGTACTCAAAGAACCTACGAGCAGTACTTC; cdr3_aa: CASSPRPGLAGGTQRTYEQYF
v_call: TRBV20-1; clone_size: many; j_call: TRBJ1-1; d_call: -; cdr3_nt: TGCAGTGCTAGCCGGATGAACACTGAAGCTTTCTTT; cdr3_aa: CSASRMNTEAFF
v_call: TRBV7-6; clone_size: many; j_call: TRBJ1-5; d_call: -; cdr3_nt: TGTGCCAGCAGCTTAGACTGGAATCAGCCCCAGCATTTT; cdr3_aa: CASSLDWNQPQHF